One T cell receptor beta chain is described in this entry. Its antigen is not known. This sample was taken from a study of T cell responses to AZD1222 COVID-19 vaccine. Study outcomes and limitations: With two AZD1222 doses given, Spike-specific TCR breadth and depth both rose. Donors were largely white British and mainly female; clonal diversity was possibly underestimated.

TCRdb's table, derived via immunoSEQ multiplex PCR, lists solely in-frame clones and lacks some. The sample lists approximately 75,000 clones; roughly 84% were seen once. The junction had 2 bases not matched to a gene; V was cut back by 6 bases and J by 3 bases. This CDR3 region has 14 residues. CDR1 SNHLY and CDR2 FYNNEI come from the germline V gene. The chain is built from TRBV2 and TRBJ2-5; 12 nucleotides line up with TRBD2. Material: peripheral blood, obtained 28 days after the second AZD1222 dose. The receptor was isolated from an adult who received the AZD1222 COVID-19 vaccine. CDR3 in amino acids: CASRRLAGEETQYF. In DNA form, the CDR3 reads TGTGCCAGCAGAAGACTAGCGGGGGAAGAGACCCAGTACTTC.